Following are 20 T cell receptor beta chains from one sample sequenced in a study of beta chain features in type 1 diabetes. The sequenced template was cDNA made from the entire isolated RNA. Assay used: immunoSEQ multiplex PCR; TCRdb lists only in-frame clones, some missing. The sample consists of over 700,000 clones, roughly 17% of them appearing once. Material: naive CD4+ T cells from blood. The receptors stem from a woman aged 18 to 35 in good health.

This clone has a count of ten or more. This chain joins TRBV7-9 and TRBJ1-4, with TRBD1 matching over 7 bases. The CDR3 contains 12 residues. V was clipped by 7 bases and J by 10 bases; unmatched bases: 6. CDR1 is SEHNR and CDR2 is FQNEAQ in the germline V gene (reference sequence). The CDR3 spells CASTTGEGKLFF. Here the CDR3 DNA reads TGTGCCAGCACCACAGGGGAAGGAAAACTGTTTTTT.

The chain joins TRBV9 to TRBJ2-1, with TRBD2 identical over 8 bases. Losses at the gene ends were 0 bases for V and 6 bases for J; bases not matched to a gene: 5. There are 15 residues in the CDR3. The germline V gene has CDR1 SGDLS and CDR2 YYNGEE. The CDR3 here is CASSVGSGMGNEQFF. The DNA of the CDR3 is TGTGCCAGCAGCGTAGGTAGCGGGATGGGCAATGAGCAGTTCTTC.

The CDR3 loop reads CASSVLAGGVGELFF. Here the CDR3 DNA reads TGTGCCAGCAGCGTACTAGCGGGAGGGGTTGGGGAGCTGTTTTTT. The genes are TRBV9 and TRBJ2-2; 12 bases map to TRBD2. The trim removed 1 base at V and 8 bases at J, leaving 3 bases unmatched. Per the germline V gene, CDR1 is SGDLS and CDR2 is YYNGEE. The length of the CDR3 is 15 residues.

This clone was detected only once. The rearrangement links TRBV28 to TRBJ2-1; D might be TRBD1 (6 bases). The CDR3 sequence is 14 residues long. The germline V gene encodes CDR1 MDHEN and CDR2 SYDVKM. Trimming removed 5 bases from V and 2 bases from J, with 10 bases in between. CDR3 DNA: TGTGCCAGCAGTACCGGGACACCCTACAATGAGCAGTTCTTC. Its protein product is CASSTGTPYNEQFF.

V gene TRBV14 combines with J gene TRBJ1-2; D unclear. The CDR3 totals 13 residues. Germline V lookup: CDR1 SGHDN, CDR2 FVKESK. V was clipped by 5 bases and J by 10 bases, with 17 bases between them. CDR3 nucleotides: TGTGCCAGCAGCTCAGCCAAACGTGGTGTCTACACCTTC. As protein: CASSSAKRGVYTF. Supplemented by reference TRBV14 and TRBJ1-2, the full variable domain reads EAGVTQFPSHSVIEKGQTVTLRCDPISGHDNLYWYRRVMGKEIKFLLHFVKESKQDESGMPNNRFLAERTGGTYSTLKVQPAELEDSGVYFCASSSAKRGVYTFGSGTRLTVV.

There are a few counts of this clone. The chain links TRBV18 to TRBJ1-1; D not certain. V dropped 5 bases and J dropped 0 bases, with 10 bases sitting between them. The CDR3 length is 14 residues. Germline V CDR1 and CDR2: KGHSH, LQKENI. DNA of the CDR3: TGTGCCAGCTCAGCTTCCTGGGTGAACACTGAAGCTTTCTTT. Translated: CASSASWVNTEAFF.

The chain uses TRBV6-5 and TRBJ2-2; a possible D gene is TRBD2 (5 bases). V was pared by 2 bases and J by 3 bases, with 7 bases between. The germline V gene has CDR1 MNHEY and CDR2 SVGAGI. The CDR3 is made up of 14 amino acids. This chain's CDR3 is CASSYGGYTGELFF. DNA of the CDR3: TGTGCCAGCAGTTACGGAGGTTACACCGGGGAGCTGTTTTTT.

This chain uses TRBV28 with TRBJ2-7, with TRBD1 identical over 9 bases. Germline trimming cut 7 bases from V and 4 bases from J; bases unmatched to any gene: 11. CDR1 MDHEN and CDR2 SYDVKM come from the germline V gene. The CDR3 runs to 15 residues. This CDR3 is CASTTVGQGRYEQYF. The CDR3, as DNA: TGTGCCAGCACCACAGTGGGACAGGGAAGGTACGAGCAGTACTTC.

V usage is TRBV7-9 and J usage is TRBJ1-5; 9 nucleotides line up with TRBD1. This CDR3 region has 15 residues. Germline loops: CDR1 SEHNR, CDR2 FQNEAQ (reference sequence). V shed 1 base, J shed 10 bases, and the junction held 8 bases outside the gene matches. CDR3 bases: TGTGCCAGCAGCTTAGTTTGGGACAGGGTCCTACCCCAGCATTTT. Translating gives CASSLVWDRVLPQHF.

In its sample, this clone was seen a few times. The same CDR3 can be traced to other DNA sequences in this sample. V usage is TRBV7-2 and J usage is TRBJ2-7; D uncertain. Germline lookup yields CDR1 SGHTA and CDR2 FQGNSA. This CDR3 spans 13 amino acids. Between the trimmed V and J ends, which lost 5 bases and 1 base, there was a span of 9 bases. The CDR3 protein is CASSPRRSYEQYF. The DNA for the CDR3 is TGTGCCAGCAGCCCTCGACGGTCCTACGAGCAGTACTTC. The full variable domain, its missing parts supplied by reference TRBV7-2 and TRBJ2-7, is GAGVSQSPSNKVTEKGKDVELRCDPISGHTALYWYRQSLGQGLEFLIYFQGNSAPDKSGLPSDRFSAERTGGSVSTLTIQRTQQEDSAVYLCASSPRRSYEQYFGPGTRLTVT.

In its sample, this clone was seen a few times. CDR3 in amino acids: CASRTGLYEQYF. The CDR3 DNA reads as TGTGCCAGCAGGACAGGTCTCTACGAGCAGTACTTC. J is TRBJ2-7 and V is TRBV2; TRBD1 is a possible D gene (6 bases). This CDR3 has 12 residues. Germline V gene data show CDR1 as SNHLY and CDR2 as FYNNEI. With 6 bases removed from V and 3 bases from J, the gap between germline ends came to 9 bases.

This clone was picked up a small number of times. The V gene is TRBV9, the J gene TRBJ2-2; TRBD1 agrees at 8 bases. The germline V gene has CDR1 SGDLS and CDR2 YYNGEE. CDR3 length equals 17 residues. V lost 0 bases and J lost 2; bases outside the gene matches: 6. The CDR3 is CASSVESGTGNTGELFF. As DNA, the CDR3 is TGTGCCAGCAGCGTAGAGTCAGGGACAGGTAACACCGGGGAGCTGTTTTTT.

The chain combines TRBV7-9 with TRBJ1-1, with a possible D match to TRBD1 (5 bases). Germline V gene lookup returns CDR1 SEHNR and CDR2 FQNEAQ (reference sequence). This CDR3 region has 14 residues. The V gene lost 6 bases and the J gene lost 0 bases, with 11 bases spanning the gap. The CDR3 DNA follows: TGTGCCAGCAGTCGGGACCGTTTGAACACTGAAGCTTTCTTT. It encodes CASSRDRLNTEAFF. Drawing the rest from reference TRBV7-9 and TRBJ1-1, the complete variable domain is DTGVSQNPRHKITKRGQNVTFRCDPISEHNRLYWYRQTLGQGPEFLTYFQNEAQLEKSRLLSDRFSAERPKGSFSTLEIQRTEQGDSAMYLCASSRDRLNTEAFFGQGTRLTVV.

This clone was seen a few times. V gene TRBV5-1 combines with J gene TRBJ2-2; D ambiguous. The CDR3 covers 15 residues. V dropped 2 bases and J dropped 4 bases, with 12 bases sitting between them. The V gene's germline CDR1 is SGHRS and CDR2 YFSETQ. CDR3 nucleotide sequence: TGCGCCAGCAGCTTACAACCCTTGGGCACCGGGGAGCTGTTTTTT. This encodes CASSLQPLGTGELFF.

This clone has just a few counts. The CDR3 protein is CAIKRDTTYNEQFF. DNA of the CDR3: TGTGCCATCAAGCGGGACACGACCTACAATGAGCAGTTCTTC. The chain combines TRBV10-3 with TRBJ2-1; a weak D match, TRBD2 (7 bases). Per the germline V gene, CDR1 is ENHRY and CDR2 is SYGVKD. The CDR3 runs 14 residues. Trimming cost V 7 bases and J 2 bases, with 12 bases left between them.

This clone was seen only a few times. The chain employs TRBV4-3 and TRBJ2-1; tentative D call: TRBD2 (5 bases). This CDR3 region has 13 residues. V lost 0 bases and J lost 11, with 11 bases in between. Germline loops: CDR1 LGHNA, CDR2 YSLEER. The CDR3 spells CASSQDSVKKQFF. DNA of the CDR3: TGCGCCAGCAGCCAAGATAGCGTTAAAAAGCAGTTCTTC.

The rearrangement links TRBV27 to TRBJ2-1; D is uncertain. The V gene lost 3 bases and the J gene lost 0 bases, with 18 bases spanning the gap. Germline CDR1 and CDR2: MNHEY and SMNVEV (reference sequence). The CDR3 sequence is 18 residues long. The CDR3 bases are TGTGCCAGCAGTTTCGGTCGAGGAGATTTTAGCTCCTACAATGAGCAGTTCTTC. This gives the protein CASSFGRGDFSSYNEQFF.

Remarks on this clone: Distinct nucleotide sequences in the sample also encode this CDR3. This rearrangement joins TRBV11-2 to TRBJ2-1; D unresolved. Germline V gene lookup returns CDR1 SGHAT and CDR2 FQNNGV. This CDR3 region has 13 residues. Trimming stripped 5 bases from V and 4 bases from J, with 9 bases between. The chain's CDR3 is CASSPGSYNEQFF. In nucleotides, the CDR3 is TGTGCCAGCAGCCCGGGCAGTTACAATGAGCAGTTCTTC.

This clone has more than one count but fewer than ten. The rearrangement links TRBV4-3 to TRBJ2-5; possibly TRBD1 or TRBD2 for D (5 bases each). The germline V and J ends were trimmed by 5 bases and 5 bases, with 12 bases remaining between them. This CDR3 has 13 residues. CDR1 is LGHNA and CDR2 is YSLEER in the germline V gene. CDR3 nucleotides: TGCGCCAGCAGCGTCCGGGGCCGGGAGACCCAGTACTTC. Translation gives CASSVRGRETQYF.

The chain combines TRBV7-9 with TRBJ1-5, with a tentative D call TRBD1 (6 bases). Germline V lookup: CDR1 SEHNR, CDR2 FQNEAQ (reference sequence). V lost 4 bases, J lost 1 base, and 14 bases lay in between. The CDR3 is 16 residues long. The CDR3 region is CASSSNGGTSNQPQHF. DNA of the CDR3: TGTGCCAGCAGCTCGAATGGGGGCACAAGCAATCAGCCCCAGCATTTT.